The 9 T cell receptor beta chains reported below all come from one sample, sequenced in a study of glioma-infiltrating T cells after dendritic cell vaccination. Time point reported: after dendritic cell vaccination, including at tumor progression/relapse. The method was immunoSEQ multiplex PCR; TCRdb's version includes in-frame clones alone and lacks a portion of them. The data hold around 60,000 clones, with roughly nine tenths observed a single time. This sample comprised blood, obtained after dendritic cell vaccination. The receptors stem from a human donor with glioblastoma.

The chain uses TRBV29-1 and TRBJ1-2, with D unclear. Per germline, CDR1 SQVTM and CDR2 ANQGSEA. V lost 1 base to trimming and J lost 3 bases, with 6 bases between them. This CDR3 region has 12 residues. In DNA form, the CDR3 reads TGCAGCGTTGAAGGAGGGCACTATGGCTACACCTTC. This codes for CSVEGGHYGYTF.

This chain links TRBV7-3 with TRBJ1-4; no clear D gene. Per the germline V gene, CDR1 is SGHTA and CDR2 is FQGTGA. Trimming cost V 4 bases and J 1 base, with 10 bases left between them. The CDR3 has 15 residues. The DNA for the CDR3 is TGTGCCAGCAGCTCGAGGATGCGAACTAATGAAAAACTGTTTTTT. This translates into CASSSRMRTNEKLFF.

CDR3: CASPGLGGYGYTF. DNA for the CDR3: TGTGCCTCCCCAGGGTTGGGAGGTTATGGCTACACCTTC. The chain carries TRBV30 and TRBJ1-2; maybe TRBD1 (5 bases). CDR3 length equals 13 residues. V was pared by 7 bases and J by 5 bases, with 17 bases between. Germline CDR1 and CDR2: GTSNPN and SVGIG (reference sequence).

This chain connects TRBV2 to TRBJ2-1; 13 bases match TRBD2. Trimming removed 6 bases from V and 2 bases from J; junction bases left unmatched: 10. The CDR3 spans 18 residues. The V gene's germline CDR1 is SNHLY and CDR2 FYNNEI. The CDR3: CASRELAGGLGTYNEQFF. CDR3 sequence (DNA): TGTGCCAGCAGGGAACTAGCGGGAGGGCTCGGTACCTACAATGAGCAGTTCTTC.

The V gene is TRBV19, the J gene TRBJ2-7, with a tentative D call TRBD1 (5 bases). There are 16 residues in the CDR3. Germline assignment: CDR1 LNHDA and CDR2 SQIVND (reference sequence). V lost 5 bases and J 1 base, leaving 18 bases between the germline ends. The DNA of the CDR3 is TGTGCCAGTAGTGTAGGGGCCCCGAACCCTTCCTACGAGCAGTACTTC. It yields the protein CASSVGAPNPSYEQYF.

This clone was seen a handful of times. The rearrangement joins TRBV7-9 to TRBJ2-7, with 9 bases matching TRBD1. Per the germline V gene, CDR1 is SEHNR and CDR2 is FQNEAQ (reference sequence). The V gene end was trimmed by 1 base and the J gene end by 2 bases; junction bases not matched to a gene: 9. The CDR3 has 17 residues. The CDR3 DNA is TGTGCCAGCAGCTTAGACCCAGGGACAGGGAATCCCTACGAGCAGTACTTC. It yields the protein CASSLDPGTGNPYEQYF.

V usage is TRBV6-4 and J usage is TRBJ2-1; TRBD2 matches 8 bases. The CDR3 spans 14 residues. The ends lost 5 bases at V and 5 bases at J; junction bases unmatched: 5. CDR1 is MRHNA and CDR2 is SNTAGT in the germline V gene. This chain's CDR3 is CASSRAGGDNEQFF. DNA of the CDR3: TGTGCCAGCAGTAGGGCGGGGGGCGACAATGAGCAGTTCTTC.

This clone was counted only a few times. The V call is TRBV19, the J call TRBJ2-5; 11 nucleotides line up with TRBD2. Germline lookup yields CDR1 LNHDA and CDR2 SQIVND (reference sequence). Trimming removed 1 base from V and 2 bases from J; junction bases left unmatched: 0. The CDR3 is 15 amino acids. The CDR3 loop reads CASSIASGGQETQYF. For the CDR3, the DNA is TGTGCCAGTAGTATAGCTAGCGGGGGGCAAGAGACCCAGTACTTC.

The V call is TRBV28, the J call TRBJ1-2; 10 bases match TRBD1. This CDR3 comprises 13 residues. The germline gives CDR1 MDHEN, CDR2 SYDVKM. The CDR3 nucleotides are TGTGTCGTAGGGGACAGGGGAAACTATGGCTACACCTTC. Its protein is CVVGDRGNYGYTF.